This T cell receptor (beta chain) was recorded in a study of T-cell memory formation after mild COVID-19. General study findings and limits: While clones contracting from day 15 to 85 were balanced between CD4 and CD8, later expanders leaned CD4+.

Many counts were recorded for this clonotype. Its matching antigen is unknown. Germline values: CDR1 SGHVS, CDR2 FQNEAQ. V lost 5 bases, J lost 0 bases, and 11 bases lay in between. The CDR3 spans 15 residues. TCRdb fed the 5' RACE reads into MiXCR, producing one record per CDR3 protein. The data show some 300,000 distinct CDR3 sequences, 19% seen once. The genes are TRBV7-8 and TRBJ2-1; D may be TRBD2 (6 bases). This clonotype originated in a man aged 18 to 29 who had mild COVID-19 (a few samples of this study predate the infection). Cell type and time point are not known. The specimen was PBMCs or a T cell subset sorted from them (not recorded which). In DNA, the CDR3 is TGTGCCAGCAGCCCCTGGGGAGGCTCCTACAATGAGCAGTTCTTC. Residues: CASSPWGGSYNEQFF.